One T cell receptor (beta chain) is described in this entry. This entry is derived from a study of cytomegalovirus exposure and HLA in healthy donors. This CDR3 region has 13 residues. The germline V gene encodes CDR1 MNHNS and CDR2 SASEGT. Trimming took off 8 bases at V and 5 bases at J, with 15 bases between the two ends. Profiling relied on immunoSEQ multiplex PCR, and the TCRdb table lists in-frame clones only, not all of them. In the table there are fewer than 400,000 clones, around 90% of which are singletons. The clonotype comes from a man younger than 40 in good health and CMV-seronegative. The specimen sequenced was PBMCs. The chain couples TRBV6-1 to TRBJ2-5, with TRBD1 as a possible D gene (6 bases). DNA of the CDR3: TGTGCCAGCCTTTGGGGGCTTGGTGAGACCCAGTACTTC. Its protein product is CASLWGLGETQYF.